One and the same sample provided the 10 T cell receptor beta chains below, sequenced in a study of T cell responses to AZD1222 COVID-19 vaccine (dated by TCRdb to the early 2020s). The library came from the immunoSEQ multiplex PCR assay. Here the immuneACCESS table is served through TCRdb, limited to in-frame sequences with V and J called. Missing clones are a known gap in these copies; in checked studies unresolved V genes cover under half, and the rest lacks a known reason. For this sample the table gives approximately 26,000 clones, of which approximately 85% were detected only once. Less than 3.5% of the sample comes from the top ten. The sample's time point, from its label and the paper: about 28 days (+/-7) after the second vaccine dose. Source: peripheral blood, taken 28 days after the second AZD1222 dose. These receptor sequences come from an adult who received the AZD1222 COVID-19 vaccine.

The chain has TRBV2 and TRBJ1-6; 7 bases are shared with TRBD1. This CDR3 is built from 14 residues. Per germline, CDR1 SNHLY and CDR2 FYNNEI. The V and J ends lost 6 bases and 5 bases, in that order; junction bases with no gene match: 4. The CDR3 here is CASRTGTDNSPLHF. DNA for the CDR3: TGTGCCAGCAGGACAGGGACGGATAATTCACCCCTCCACTTT.

This chain joins TRBV15 and TRBJ1-1; a weak D match, TRBD1 (5 bases). Trimming took 0 bases from V and 7 from J, leaving 12 bases between them. Germline values: CDR1 LNHNV, CDR2 YYDKDF (reference sequence). This CDR3 comprises 14 residues. The CDR3 loop is CATSRDRGKGEAFF. CDR3 bases: TGTGCCACCAGCAGAGATCGGGGGAAGGGTGAAGCTTTCTTT.

The chain couples TRBV5-1 to TRBJ2-4, with no clear D. The CDR3 runs to 14 residues. Germline V CDR1 and CDR2: SGHRS, YFSETQ. V lost 4 bases to trimming and J lost 5 bases, with 13 bases between them. For the CDR3, the DNA is TGCGCCAGCAGCGACGGAGACGTGGAAAACATTCAGTACTTC. Protein sequence: CASSDGDVENIQYF.

The chain is built from TRBV11-2 and TRBJ2-7; tentative D call: TRBD2 (6 bases). The CDR3 runs to 16 residues. Germline CDR1 reads SGHAT; CDR2 reads FQNNGV. Trimming removed 1 base from V and 0 bases from J, with 13 bases in between. The CDR3 region is CASSLAGQGGSYEQYF. The DNA of the CDR3 is TGTGCCAGCAGCTTAGCGGGGCAGGGAGGCTCCTACGAGCAGTACTTC.

The rearrangement uses TRBV7-2 and TRBJ2-1; D call uncertain. CDR1 and CDR2 (germline): SGHTA, FQGNSA. Trimming removed 0 bases at V and 0 bases at J, with 9 bases between. This CDR3 contains 16 residues. CDR3 nucleotide sequence: TGTGCCAGCAGCTTAGCCAGCTCGTTCTCCTACAATGAGCAGTTCTTC. It yields the protein CASSLASSFSYNEQFF. The variable domain in full, completed from reference TRBV7-2 and TRBJ2-1, reads GAGVSQSPSNKVTEKGKDVELRCDPISGHTALYWYRQSLGQGLEFLIYFQGNSAPDKSGLPSDRFSAERTGGSVSTLTIQRTQQEDSAVYLCASSLASSFSYNEQFFGPGTRLTVL.

The chain couples TRBV7-2 to TRBJ1-4; D is unclear. Germline CDR1 and CDR2: SGHTA and FQGNSA. This CDR3 contains 15 residues. With 3 bases removed from V and 3 bases from J, the gap between germline ends came to 11 bases. CDR3 DNA sequence: TGTGCCAGCAGCTTGGGCTTGCTGGCTAATGAAAAACTGTTTTTT. The encoded protein is CASSLGLLANEKLFF. The variable domain in full, with the rest retrieved from reference TRBV7-2 and TRBJ1-4, is GAGVSQSPSNKVTEKGKDVELRCDPISGHTALYWYRQSLGQGLEFLIYFQGNSAPDKSGLPSDRFSAERTGGSVSTLTIQRTQQEDSAVYLCASSLGLLANEKLFFGSGTQLSVL.

The chain links TRBV2 to TRBJ1-2, with 7 bases fitting TRBD1. Looked up from germline, CDR1 is SNHLY and CDR2 is FYNNEI. The J segment lost 4 bases and the V segment lost 1 base, leaving 15 bases of the junction unmatched. CDR3 length: 18 amino acids. The CDR3 loop is CASSEGTMRGRRSYGYTF. In DNA, the CDR3 is TGTGCCAGCAGTGAAGGGACTATGAGGGGGCGCAGGAGCTATGGCTACACCTTC. The complete variable domain, with remaining parts taken from reference TRBV2 and TRBJ1-2, reads EPEVTQTPSHQVTQMGQEVILRCVPISNHLYFYWYRQILGQKVEFLVSFYNNEISEKSEIFDDQFSVERPDGSNFTLKIRSTKLEDSAMYFCASSEGTMRGRRSYGYTFGSGTRLTVV.

This chain links TRBV2 with TRBJ1-2; D unclear. From germline, CDR1 is SNHLY and CDR2 FYNNEI. This CDR3 is built from 14 residues. Between the trimmed V and J ends, which lost 2 bases and 8 bases, there was a span of 15 bases. The CDR3 nucleotides read TGTGCCAGCAGTGAATCGGAGCTCCCGGGCGGCTACACCTTC. It is translated as CASSESELPGGYTF.

The chain recombines TRBV19 with TRBJ1-1; 9 bases align to TRBD1. Germline values: CDR1 LNHDA, CDR2 SQIVND (reference sequence). Trimming took 3 bases from V and 0 from J; bases not matched to a gene: 2. CDR3 length: 15 residues. CDR3 residues: CASSITGGVNTEAFF. The DNA of the CDR3 is TGTGCCAGTAGTATTACAGGGGGCGTGAACACTGAAGCTTTCTTT.

The chain carries TRBV12-3 or TRBV12-4 and TRBJ2-7, with D perhaps TRBD2 (6 bases). The V end was cut by 4 bases, the J end by 9 bases, with 10 bases between. The CDR3 is 11 amino acids. DNA of the CDR3: TGTGCCAGCAGTTCCGGGGGTTTGCAGTACTTC. Translating gives CASSSGGLQYF.